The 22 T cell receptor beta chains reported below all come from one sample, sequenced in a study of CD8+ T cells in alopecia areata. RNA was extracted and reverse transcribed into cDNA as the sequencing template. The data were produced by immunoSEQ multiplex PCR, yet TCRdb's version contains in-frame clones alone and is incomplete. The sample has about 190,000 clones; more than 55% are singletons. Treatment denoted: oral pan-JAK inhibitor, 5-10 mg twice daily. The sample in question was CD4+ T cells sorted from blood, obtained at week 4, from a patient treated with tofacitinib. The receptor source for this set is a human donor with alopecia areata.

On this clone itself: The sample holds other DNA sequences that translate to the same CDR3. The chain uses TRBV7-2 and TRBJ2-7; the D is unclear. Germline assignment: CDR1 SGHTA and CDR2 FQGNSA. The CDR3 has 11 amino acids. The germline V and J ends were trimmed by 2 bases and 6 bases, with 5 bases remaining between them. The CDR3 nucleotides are TGTGCCAGCAGCTTATACCTCGAGCAGTACTTC. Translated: CASSLYLEQYF.

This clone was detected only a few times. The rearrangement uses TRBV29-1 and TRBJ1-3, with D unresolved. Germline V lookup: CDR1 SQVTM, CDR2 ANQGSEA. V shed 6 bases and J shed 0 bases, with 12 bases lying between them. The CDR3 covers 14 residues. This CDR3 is CSVARGSSGNTIYF. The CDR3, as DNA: TGCAGCGTAGCACGGGGTTCCTCTGGAAACACCATATATTTT. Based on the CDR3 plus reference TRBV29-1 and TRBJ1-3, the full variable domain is SAVISQKPSRDICQRGTSLTIQCQVDSQVTMMFWYRQQPGQSLTLIATANQGSEATYESGFVIDKFPISRPNLTFSTLTVSNMSPEDSSIYLCSVARGSSGNTIYFGEGSWLTVV.

CDR3 sequence: CSSSTAGTSQTQYF. CDR3 sequence (DNA): TGCAGCTCAAGTACCGCCGGGACATCACAGACCCAGTACTTC. The chain employs TRBV29-1 and TRBJ2-5, with D perhaps matching TRBD1 (6 bases). Germline V gene data show CDR1 as SQVTM and CDR2 as ANQGSEA. Trimming took 8 bases from V and 6 from J, leaving 22 bases between them. CDR3 length: 14 amino acids.

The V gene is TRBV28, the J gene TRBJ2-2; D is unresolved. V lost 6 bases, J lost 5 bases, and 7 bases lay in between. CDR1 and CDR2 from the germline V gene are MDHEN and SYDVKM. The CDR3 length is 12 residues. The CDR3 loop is CASRRQTGELFF. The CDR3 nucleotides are TGTGCCAGCAGGAGGCAAACCGGGGAGCTGTTTTTT.

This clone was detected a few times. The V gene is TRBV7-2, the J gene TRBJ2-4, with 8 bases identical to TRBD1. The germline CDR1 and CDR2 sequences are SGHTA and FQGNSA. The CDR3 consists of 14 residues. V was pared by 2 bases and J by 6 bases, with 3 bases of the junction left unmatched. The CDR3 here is CASSLSQGANIQYF. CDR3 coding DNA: TGTGCCAGCAGCTTATCGCAGGGGGCAAACATTCAGTACTTC. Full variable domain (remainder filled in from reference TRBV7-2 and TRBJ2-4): GAGVSQSPSNKVTEKGKDVELRCDPISGHTALYWYRQSLGQGLEFLIYFQGNSAPDKSGLPSDRFSAERTGGSVSTLTIQRTQQEDSAVYLCASSLSQGANIQYFGAGTRLSVL.

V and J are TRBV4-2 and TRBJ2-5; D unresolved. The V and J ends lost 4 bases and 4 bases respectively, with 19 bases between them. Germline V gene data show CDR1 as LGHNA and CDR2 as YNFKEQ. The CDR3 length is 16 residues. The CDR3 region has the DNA TGTGCCAGCAGCCTGGCAAGATCGGGCAGAGGAGAGACCCAGTACTTC. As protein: CASSLARSGRGETQYF.

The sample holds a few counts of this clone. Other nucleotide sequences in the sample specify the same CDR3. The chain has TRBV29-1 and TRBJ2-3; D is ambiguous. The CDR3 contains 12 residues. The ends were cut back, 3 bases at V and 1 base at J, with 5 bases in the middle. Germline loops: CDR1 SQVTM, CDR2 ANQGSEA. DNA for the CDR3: TGCAGCGTTGACGCGGGCACAGATACGCAGTATTTT. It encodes CSVDAGTDTQYF.

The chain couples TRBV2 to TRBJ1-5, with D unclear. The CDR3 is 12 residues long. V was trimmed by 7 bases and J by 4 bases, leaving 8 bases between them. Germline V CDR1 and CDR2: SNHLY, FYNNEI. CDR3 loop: CASIQPNQPQHF. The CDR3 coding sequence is TGTGCCAGCATACAGCCTAATCAGCCCCAGCATTTT.

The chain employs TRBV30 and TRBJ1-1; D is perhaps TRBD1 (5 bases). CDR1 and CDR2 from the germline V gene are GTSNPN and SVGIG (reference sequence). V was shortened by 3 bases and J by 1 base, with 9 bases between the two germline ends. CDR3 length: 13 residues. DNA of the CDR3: TGTGCCTGGAGGGGGACGGGGAACACTGAAGCTTTCTTT. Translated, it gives CAWRGTGNTEAFF.

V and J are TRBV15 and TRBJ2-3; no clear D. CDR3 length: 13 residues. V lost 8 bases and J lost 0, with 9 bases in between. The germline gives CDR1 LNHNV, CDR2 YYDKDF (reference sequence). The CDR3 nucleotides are TGTGCCACCGATCCCGGGAGCACAGATACGCAGTATTTT. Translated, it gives CATDPGSTDTQYF.

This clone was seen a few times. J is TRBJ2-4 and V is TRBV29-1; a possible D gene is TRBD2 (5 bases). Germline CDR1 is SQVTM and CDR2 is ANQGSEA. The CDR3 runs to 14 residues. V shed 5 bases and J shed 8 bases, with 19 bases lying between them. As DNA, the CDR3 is TGCAGCGTTCTTAACCGGGGTCGTACGGACATTCAGTACTTC. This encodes CSVLNRGRTDIQYF.

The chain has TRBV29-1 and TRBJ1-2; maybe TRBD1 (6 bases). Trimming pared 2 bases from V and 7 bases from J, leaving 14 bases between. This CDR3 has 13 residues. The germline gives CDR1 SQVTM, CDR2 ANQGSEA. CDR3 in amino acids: CSVERGAGSGYTF. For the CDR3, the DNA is TGCAGCGTTGAAAGGGGGGCAGGGTCTGGCTACACCTTC. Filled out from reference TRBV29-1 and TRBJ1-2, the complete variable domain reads SAVISQKPSRDICQRGTSLTIQCQVDSQVTMMFWYRQQPGQSLTLIATANQGSEATYESGFVIDKFPISRPNLTFSTLTVSNMSPEDSSIYLCSVERGAGSGYTFGSGTRLTVV.

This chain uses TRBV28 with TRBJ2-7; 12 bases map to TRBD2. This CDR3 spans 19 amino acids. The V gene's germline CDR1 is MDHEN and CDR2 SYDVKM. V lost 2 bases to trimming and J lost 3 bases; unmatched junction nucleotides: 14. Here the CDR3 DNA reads TGTGCCAGCAGTTTAGAAGGGCTAGCGGGAGGGACTCACCTCTACGAGCAGTACTTC. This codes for CASSLEGLAGGTHLYEQYF.

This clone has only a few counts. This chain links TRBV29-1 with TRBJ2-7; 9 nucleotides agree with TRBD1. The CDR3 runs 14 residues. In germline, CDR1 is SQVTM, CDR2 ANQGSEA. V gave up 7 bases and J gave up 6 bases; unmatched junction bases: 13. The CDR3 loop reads CSATPGQGLSEQYF. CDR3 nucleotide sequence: TGCAGCGCGACTCCGGGACAGGGTCTTAGCGAGCAGTACTTC.

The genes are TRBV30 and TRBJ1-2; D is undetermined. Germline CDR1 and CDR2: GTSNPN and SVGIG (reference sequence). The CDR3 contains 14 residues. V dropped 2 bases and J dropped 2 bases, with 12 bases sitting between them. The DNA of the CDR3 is TGTGCCTGGAGTTTCGGCGCAGAAAACTATGGCTACACCTTC. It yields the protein CAWSFGAENYGYTF.

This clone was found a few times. The CDR3 is CSAERGYYNEQFF. CDR3 DNA sequence: TGCAGCGCCGAGCGGGGGTACTACAATGAGCAGTTCTTC. The chain joins TRBV29-1 to TRBJ2-1; 8 nucleotides line up with TRBD2. J lost 3 bases, V lost 7 bases, and 5 bases had no gene match. This CDR3 contains 13 residues. CDR1 is SQVTM, CDR2 ANQGSEA, per germline.

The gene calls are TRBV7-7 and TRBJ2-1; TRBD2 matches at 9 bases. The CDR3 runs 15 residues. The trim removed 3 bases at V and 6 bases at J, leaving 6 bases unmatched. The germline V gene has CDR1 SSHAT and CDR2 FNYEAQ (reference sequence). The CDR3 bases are TGTGCCAGCAGCTTTGGGCTAGCGGGAACCAATGAGCAGTTCTTC. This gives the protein CASSFGLAGTNEQFF.

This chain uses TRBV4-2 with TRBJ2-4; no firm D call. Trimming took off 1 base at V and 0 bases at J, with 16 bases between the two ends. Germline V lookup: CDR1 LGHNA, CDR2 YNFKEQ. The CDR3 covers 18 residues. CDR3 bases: TGTGCCAGCAGCCAAGTTCTCAGCCCGGGCCTAGCCAAAAACATTCAGTACTTC. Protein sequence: CASSQVLSPGLAKNIQYF.

This chain's CDR3 is CASSSPTGREAFF. As DNA, the CDR3 is TGTGCCAGCAGCTCACCGACAGGGAGGGAAGCTTTCTTT. V is TRBV7-2 and J is TRBJ1-1; 7 nucleotides match TRBD1. CDR3 length equals 13 residues. Unmatched junction bases numbered 7, after V lost 4 bases and J lost 8 bases. Germline values: CDR1 SGHTA, CDR2 FQGNSA.

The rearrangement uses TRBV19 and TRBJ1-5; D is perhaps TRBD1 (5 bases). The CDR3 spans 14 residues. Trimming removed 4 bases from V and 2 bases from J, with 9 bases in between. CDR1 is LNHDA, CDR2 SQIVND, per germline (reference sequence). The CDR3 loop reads CASSTSGGNQPQHF. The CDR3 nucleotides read TGTGCCAGTAGTACATCGGGGGGCAATCAGCCCCAGCATTTT.

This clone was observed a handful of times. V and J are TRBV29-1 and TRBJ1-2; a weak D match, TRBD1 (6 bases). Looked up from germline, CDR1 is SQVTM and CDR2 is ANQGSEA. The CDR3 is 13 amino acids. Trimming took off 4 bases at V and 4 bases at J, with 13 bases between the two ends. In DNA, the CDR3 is TGCAGCGTTGTGGGGGCTGGTGGCTATGGCTACACCTTC. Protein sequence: CSVVGAGGYGYTF. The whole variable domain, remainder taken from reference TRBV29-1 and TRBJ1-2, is SAVISQKPSRDICQRGTSLTIQCQVDSQVTMMFWYRQQPGQSLTLIATANQGSEATYESGFVIDKFPISRPNLTFSTLTVSNMSPEDSSIYLCSVVGAGGYGYTFGSGTRLTVV.

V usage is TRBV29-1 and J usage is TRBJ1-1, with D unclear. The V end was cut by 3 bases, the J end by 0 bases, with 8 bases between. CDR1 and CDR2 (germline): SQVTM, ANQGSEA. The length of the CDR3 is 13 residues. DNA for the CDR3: TGCAGCGTTGAGAAAGCCCTGAACACTGAAGCTTTCTTT. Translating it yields CSVEKALNTEAFF.